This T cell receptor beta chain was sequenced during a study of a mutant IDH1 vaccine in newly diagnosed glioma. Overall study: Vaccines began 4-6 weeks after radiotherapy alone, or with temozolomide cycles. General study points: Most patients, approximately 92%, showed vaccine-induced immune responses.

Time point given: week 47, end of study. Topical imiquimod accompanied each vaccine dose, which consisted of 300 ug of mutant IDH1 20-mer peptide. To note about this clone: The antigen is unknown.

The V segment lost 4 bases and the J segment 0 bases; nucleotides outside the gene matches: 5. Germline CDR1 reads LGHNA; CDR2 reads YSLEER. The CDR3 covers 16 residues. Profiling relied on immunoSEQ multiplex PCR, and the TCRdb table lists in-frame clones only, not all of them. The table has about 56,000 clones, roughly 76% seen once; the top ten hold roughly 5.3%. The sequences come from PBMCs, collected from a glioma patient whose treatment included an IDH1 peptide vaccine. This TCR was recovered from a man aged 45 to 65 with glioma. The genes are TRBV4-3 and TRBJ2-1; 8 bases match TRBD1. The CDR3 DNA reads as TGCGCCAGCAGCCTAATACAGGGGGGCTCCTACAATGAGCAGTTCTTC. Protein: CASSLIQGGSYNEQFF.